This is a list of T cell receptor beta chains from one sample in a study of T cells after yellow fever vaccination. TCRdb analysed the 5' RACE reads with MiXCR anew, one entry per CDR3 protein. The table has around 68,000 distinct CDR3 sequences, under 9.5% seen once. The specimen was CD8+ T cells sorted from PBMCs, collected around 10 days after the first yellow fever vaccination. These receptors were obtained from a young man who received the YFV17D yellow fever vaccine. Each CDR3 is given with its conserved first and last residue. A D gene is named only where the DNA matches it firmly. Only part of the rows carry a size: once, few, many, or a class if the clone is expanded.

D gene: TRBD2
clone size: -
V gene: TRBV6-2/TRBV6-3
J gene: TRBJ2-3
CDR3 DNA: TGTGCCAGCAGTTACCCTACTAGCGGGGGGTTAGCAGATACGCAGTATTTT
CDR3 protein: CASSYPTSGGLADTQYF

D gene: -
clone size: -
V gene: TRBV4-1
J gene: TRBJ2-3
CDR3 DNA: TGCGCCAGCAGCCCCGACCCCACAGATACGCAGTATTTT
CDR3 protein: CASSPDPTDTQYF

D gene: -
clone size: many
V gene: TRBV12-3/TRBV12-4
J gene: TRBJ2-2
CDR3 DNA: TGTGCCAGCACTACCCCCATGGAGTGGGGGACCGGGGAGCTGTTTTTT
CDR3 protein: CASTTPMEWGTGELFF

D gene: TRBD1
clone size: -
V gene: TRBV27
J gene: TRBJ2-3
CDR3 DNA: TGTGCCAGCAGTTTATTGGGGACAGAAGGTACAGATACGCAGTATTTT
CDR3 protein: CASSLLGTEGTDTQYF

D gene: -
clone size: many
V gene: TRBV7-6
J gene: TRBJ1-2
CDR3 DNA: TGTGCCAGCAGCGAAGGCACCACCTCTAACTATGGCTACACCTTC
CDR3 protein: CASSEGTTSNYGYTF

D gene: -
clone size: -
V gene: TRBV10-3
J gene: TRBJ2-1
CDR3 DNA: TGTGCCATCAGTGATGGGGACTACAATGAGCAGTTCTTC
CDR3 protein: CAISDGDYNEQFF

D gene: TRBD1
clone size: few
V gene: TRBV4-1
J gene: TRBJ2-5
CDR3 DNA: TGCGCCAGCAGCCAAGATGTGAGACAGGGGTTGCGAGAGACCCAGTACTTC
CDR3 protein: CASSQDVRQGLRETQYF

D gene: TRBD1
clone size: many
V gene: TRBV27
J gene: TRBJ2-1
CDR3 DNA: TGTGCCAGCAGTCCAAAGACAGGGGGTAGTGAGCAGTTCTTC
CDR3 protein: CASSPKTGGSEQFF

D gene: TRBD1
clone size: many
V gene: TRBV25-1
J gene: TRBJ2-2
CDR3 DNA: TGTGCCAGCAGTGTCACCCCCGGGACAGACGGCCCCGGGGAGCTGTTTTTT
CDR3 protein: CASSVTPGTDGPGELFF

D gene: TRBD1
clone size: -
V gene: TRBV5-1
J gene: TRBJ2-7
CDR3 DNA: TGCGCCAGCAGCGGTGGACAGGGGCTGCACGAGCAGTACTTC
CDR3 protein: CASSGGQGLHEQYF

D gene: -
clone size: -
V gene: TRBV7-6
J gene: TRBJ2-3
CDR3 DNA: TGTGCCAGCAGCCCGTACAGGGACTTCACAGATACGCAGTATTTT
CDR3 protein: CASSPYRDFTDTQYF

D gene: TRBD1
clone size: -
V gene: TRBV29-1
J gene: TRBJ2-5
CDR3 DNA: TGCAGCGTTGATGGTAGGGGACAGGGTGGAGAGACCCAGTACTTC
CDR3 protein: CSVDGRGQGGETQYF

D gene: -
clone size: few
V gene: TRBV10-2
J gene: TRBJ2-5
CDR3 DNA: TGCGCCAGCAGTGAGGGACTGGGGGAGACCCAGTACTTC
CDR3 protein: CASSEGLGETQYF

D gene: TRBD2
clone size: -
V gene: TRBV19
J gene: TRBJ2-1
CDR3 DNA: TGTGCCACAAAAAGCGGGGGGGGGTACAATGAGCAGTTCTTC
CDR3 protein: CATKSGGGYNEQFF

D gene: -
clone size: -
V gene: TRBV11-2
J gene: TRBJ1-2
CDR3 DNA: TGTGCCAGCAGCTTATTTCGGGGGCCGCTCCACAACTATGGCTACACCTTC
CDR3 protein: CASSLFRGPLHNYGYTF

D gene: TRBD1
clone size: many
V gene: TRBV9
J gene: TRBJ2-2
CDR3 DNA: TGTGCCAGCAGCGTAGTTCCAGGGGGCACCGGGGAGCTGTTTTTT
CDR3 protein: CASSVVPGGTGELFF

D gene: -
clone size: -
V gene: TRBV5-6
J gene: TRBJ2-1
CDR3 DNA: TGTGCCATCAGCCCCGGGCGACGGCACAATGAGCAGTTCTTC
CDR3 protein: CAISPGRRHNEQFF

D gene: TRBD1
clone size: few
V gene: TRBV29-1
J gene: TRBJ2-3
CDR3 DNA: TGCAGCGTTGAAGGATGGACAGGGGACGGCACAGATACGCAGTATTTT
CDR3 protein: CSVEGWTGDGTDTQYF

D gene: TRBD1
clone size: -
V gene: TRBV4-3
J gene: TRBJ2-2
CDR3 DNA: TGCGCCAGCAGCCAGGACAGGGGCGGGGAGCTGTTTTTT
CDR3 protein: CASSQDRGGELFF

D gene: TRBD2
clone size: few
V gene: TRBV7-8
J gene: TRBJ2-4
CDR3 DNA: TGTGCCAGCAGCCCCCGCTTAGCGGGGGACTACGGCGCCAAAAACATTCAGTACTTC
CDR3 protein: CASSPRLAGDYGAKNIQYF

D gene: -
clone size: many
V gene: TRBV19
J gene: TRBJ2-3
CDR3 DNA: TGTGCCAGTAGTCCGGGACTCGCAAGCACAGATACGCAGTATTTT
CDR3 protein: CASSPGLASTDTQYF

D gene: -
clone size: many
V gene: TRBV20-1
J gene: TRBJ2-1
CDR3 DNA: TGCAGTGCCTCGTCGACTTTCGACTACAATGAGCAGTTCTTC
CDR3 protein: CSASSTFDYNEQFF

D gene: -
clone size: few
V gene: TRBV10-3
J gene: TRBJ2-5
CDR3 DNA: TGTGCCATCAGTGAGGTCCAAGTACGACAGGTTCAAGAGACCCAGTACTTC
CDR3 protein: CAISEVQVRQVQETQYF

D gene: -
clone size: -
V gene: TRBV7-9
J gene: TRBJ2-5
CDR3 DNA: TGTGCCAGCAGCGCTCAAGCTAGCGATTCGGGTGAGACCCAGTACTTC
CDR3 protein: CASSAQASDSGETQYF

D gene: TRBD1
clone size: few
V gene: TRBV7-3
J gene: TRBJ1-3
CDR3 DNA: TGTGCCAGCAGCTTACCGTATGACAGGGGAAGTGAGTTTGGAAACACCATATATTTT
CDR3 protein: CASSLPYDRGSEFGNTIYF

D gene: -
clone size: few
V gene: TRBV5-1
J gene: TRBJ1-2
CDR3 DNA: TGCGCCAGCAGCTTGGTACCCGGGGGGCGCAGCTATGGCTACACCTTC
CDR3 protein: CASSLVPGGRSYGYTF

D gene: -
clone size: -
V gene: TRBV7-2
J gene: TRBJ2-3
CDR3 DNA: TGTGCCAGCAGCCTAGAGGGAGGCCCCCCGGATACGCAGTATTTT
CDR3 protein: CASSLEGGPPDTQYF

D gene: -
clone size: -
V gene: TRBV11-2
J gene: TRBJ2-7
CDR3 DNA: TGTGCCAGCAGCTTACCGGGACCCCTCCGGGGGAACGAGCAGTACTTC
CDR3 protein: CASSLPGPLRGNEQYF

D gene: -
clone size: -
V gene: TRBV19
J gene: TRBJ1-4
CDR3 DNA: TGTGCCAGTAGTCCAGACCGGGCAACTAATGAAAAACTGTTTTTT
CDR3 protein: CASSPDRATNEKLFF

D gene: -
clone size: many
V gene: TRBV29-1
J gene: TRBJ2-7
CDR3 DNA: TGCAGCGTCGTAATCAGGGGAAGCTCCTACGAGCAGTACTTC
CDR3 protein: CSVVIRGSSYEQYF

D gene: -
clone size: many
V gene: TRBV4-2
J gene: TRBJ1-5
CDR3 DNA: TGTGCCAGCAGCCAAGAAGTCCTTGGGGGACAGCCCCAGCATTTT
CDR3 protein: CASSQEVLGGQPQHF

D gene: -
clone size: few
V gene: TRBV27
J gene: TRBJ2-5
CDR3 DNA: TGTGCCAGCAGTTCCGGGGGCCCGGGTGAGACCCAGTACTTC
CDR3 protein: CASSSGGPGETQYF

D gene: -
clone size: many
V gene: TRBV18
J gene: TRBJ2-4
CDR3 DNA: TGTGCCAGCTCACCAGCCGGGCGGAAGTACTTC
CDR3 protein: CASSPAGRKYF

D gene: TRBD2
clone size: many
V gene: TRBV3-1
J gene: TRBJ2-3
CDR3 DNA: TGTGCCAGCAGCCGAGCGGGGCCTCGTACGCAGTATTTT
CDR3 protein: CASSRAGPRTQYF

D gene: -
clone size: once
V gene: TRBV24-1
J gene: TRBJ2-7
CDR3 DNA: TGTGCCACCAGTGGCGGGACGTGGAGCTACGAGCAGTACTTC
CDR3 protein: CATSGGTWSYEQYF

D gene: -
clone size: many
V gene: TRBV5-4
J gene: TRBJ2-1
CDR3 DNA: TGTGCCAGCAACTACCAGGGAGGTGAGCAGTTCTTC
CDR3 protein: CASNYQGGEQFF

D gene: -
clone size: many
V gene: TRBV7-3
J gene: TRBJ2-3
CDR3 DNA: TGTGCCAGCAGCTTACCCGGCCTCACAGATACGCAGTATTTT
CDR3 protein: CASSLPGLTDTQYF

D gene: TRBD1
clone size: many
V gene: TRBV5-1
J gene: TRBJ2-7
CDR3 DNA: TGCGCCAGCAGCTTGATAGGGGGCAGCCTAAACGAGCAGTACTTC
CDR3 protein: CASSLIGGSLNEQYF

D gene: TRBD1
clone size: many
V gene: TRBV4-3
J gene: TRBJ2-5
CDR3 DNA: TGCGCCAGCAGCCAAGACGACCGGGACAGGGTAGGAGAGACCCAGTACTTC
CDR3 protein: CASSQDDRDRVGETQYF

D gene: -
clone size: many
V gene: TRBV6-2/TRBV6-3
J gene: TRBJ2-1
CDR3 DNA: TGTGCCAGCAGTTACGCGTGGGGGTCGGGGAACGGGCAGTTCTTC
CDR3 protein: CASSYAWGSGNGQFF

D gene: -
clone size: many
V gene: TRBV7-7
J gene: TRBJ2-2
CDR3 DNA: TGTGCCAGCAGCTTAGGGACAGACACCGGGGAGCTGTTTTTT
CDR3 protein: CASSLGTDTGELFF

D gene: -
clone size: -
V gene: TRBV10-3
J gene: TRBJ2-7
CDR3 DNA: TGTGCCATCAGTGAGTCTCCCCCGGGGGCGTCGGATAGCACCTACGAGCAGTACTTC
CDR3 protein: CAISESPPGASDSTYEQYF

D gene: -
clone size: many
V gene: TRBV4-1
J gene: TRBJ2-7
CDR3 DNA: TGCGCCAGCAGCCAAGGCTGGGGAAGCTCCTACGAGCAGTACTTC
CDR3 protein: CASSQGWGSSYEQYF

D gene: TRBD1
clone size: many
V gene: TRBV15
J gene: TRBJ1-4
CDR3 DNA: TGTGCCACCAGCAGAGGCCATCCGGGACAGCTTGAAAAACTGTTTTTT
CDR3 protein: CATSRGHPGQLEKLFF

D gene: -
clone size: -
V gene: TRBV6-5
J gene: TRBJ1-4
CDR3 DNA: TGTGCCAGCAGTAACGGGCGGGGCCTCTTTAATGAAAAACTGTTTTTT
CDR3 protein: CASSNGRGLFNEKLFF

D gene: -
clone size: -
V gene: TRBV27
J gene: TRBJ1-6
CDR3 DNA: TGTGCCAGCAGTTTGTGGCAGGAGAATTCACCCCTCCACTTT
CDR3 protein: CASSLWQENSPLHF

D gene: -
clone size: many
V gene: TRBV21-1
J gene: TRBJ2-1
CDR3 DNA: TGTGCCAGCAGCGAACGGGGGATGTTCTTC
CDR3 protein: CASSERGMFF

D gene: TRBD1
clone size: few
V gene: TRBV7-9
J gene: TRBJ2-5
CDR3 DNA: TGTGCCAGCAGCTTCAGACAGGGGGCTCAAGAGACCCAGTACTTC
CDR3 protein: CASSFRQGAQETQYF